This entry lists 5 T cell receptor beta chains sequenced from one sample in a study of T-cell reconstitution after alpha-beta-depleted transplantation in children. Unique molecular identifiers were used in preparing the TCRbeta library. From the PCR reads, TCRdb called clonotypes with MiXCR, one entry per CDR3 protein. Of around 960,000 distinct CDR3 sequences in the sample, about 30% were seen once. Specimen: PBMCs, mostly from graft donor cells, collected 360 days after TCRalphabeta/CD19-depleted stem cell transplant. All receptors derive from a boy in the first two years of life who had a stem cell transplant for SCID, so the T cells may come from the graft donor.

This clonotype was found a few times. The chain combines TRBV12-3 or TRBV12-4 with TRBJ2-3; either TRBD1 or TRBD2 may supply D (5 bases each). CDR3 length: 14 residues. V was cut by 4 bases and J by 2 bases, with 10 bases left in between. In nucleotides, the CDR3 is TGTGCCAGCAGTTCCCGGGACCCCACAGATACGCAGTATTTT. This gives the protein CASSSRDPTDTQYF.

This clonotype showed up just a few times. The rearrangement joins TRBV18 to TRBJ2-2; the D is unclear. The CDR3 spans 12 residues. Germline lookup yields CDR1 KGHSH and CDR2 LQKENI. Trimming pared 4 bases from V and 3 bases from J, leaving 3 bases between. The CDR3 coding sequence is TGTGCCAGCTCACATGACACCGGGGAGCTGTTTTTT. The encoded protein is CASSHDTGELFF. Together with reference TRBV18 and TRBJ2-2, the CDR3 gives the full variable domain: NAGVMQNPRHLVRRRGQEARLRCSPMKGHSHVYWYRQLPEEGLKFMVYLQKENIIDESGMPKERFSAEFPKEGPSILRIQQVVRGDSAAYFCASSHDTGELFFGEGSRLTVL.

This clonotype was detected a few times. The chain employs TRBV12-3 or TRBV12-4 and TRBJ1-2; a weak D match, TRBD1 (5 bases). Trimming took off 8 bases at V and 6 bases at J, with 16 bases between the two ends. This CDR3 has 13 amino acids. The CDR3 nucleotides are TGTGCCAGCGCAACCGGGACGAAAAATGGCTACACCTTC. It yields the protein CASATGTKNGYTF.

This clonotype has more than one count but fewer than ten. V is TRBV6-1 and J is TRBJ1-1; D is possibly TRBD1 (6 bases). The CDR3 is 14 residues long. V was cut by 6 bases and J by 6 bases, with 17 bases left in between. Looked up from germline, CDR1 is MNHNS and CDR2 is SASEGT. The CDR3 reads CASRAQGRGPEAFF. In DNA, the CDR3 is TGTGCCAGCAGGGCACAGGGCCGAGGCCCTGAAGCTTTCTTT.

The rearrangement links TRBV27 to TRBJ2-5; D ambiguous. Trimming stripped 4 bases from V and 2 bases from J, with 11 bases between. CDR1 and CDR2 (germline): MNHEY, SMNVEV (reference sequence). The CDR3 runs 14 residues. The CDR3 here is CASSSWSSQETQYF. The CDR3 nucleotides are TGTGCCAGCAGTTCTTGGTCCTCACAAGAGACCCAGTACTTC.